A selection of T cell receptor beta chains follows, all from one sample in a study of T-cell reconstitution after alpha-beta-depleted transplantation in children. Each CDR3 protein gets one entry after TCRdb re-called the PCR reads with MiXCR. The sample comprises 480,000 or so distinct CDR3 sequences, under 12% of which are singletons, and roughly 2% rests with the top ten. Specimen: PBMCs, collected before TCRalphabeta/CD19-depleted stem cell transplant. The source is a child aged 2 to 15 with inherited bone marrow failure, due to receive a stem cell transplant. Each CDR3 is given with its conserved first and last residue. A D gene is named only where the DNA matches it firmly. Clone size, where shown, is once, few, many, or a class for clones that have expanded.

V gene: TRBV7-2; J gene: TRBJ2-5; D gene: -; clone size: many; CDR3 protein: CASSSEGAAETQYF; CDR3 DNA: TGTGCCAGCAGCTCGGAGGGGGCCGCGGAGACCCAGTACTTC
V gene: TRBV23-1; J gene: TRBJ2-4; D gene: TRBD2; clone size: -; CDR3 protein: CASRGEREGALAKNIQYF; CDR3 DNA: TGCGCCAGCAGGGGGGAGCGGGAGGGGGCACTAGCCAAAAACATTCAGTACTTC
V gene: TRBV27; J gene: TRBJ2-2; D gene: -; clone size: many; CDR3 protein: CASNTDYRNTGELFF; CDR3 DNA: TGTGCCAGCAACACGGACTACCGGAACACCGGGGAGCTGTTTTTT
V gene: TRBV24-1; J gene: TRBJ2-1; D gene: -; clone size: many; CDR3 protein: CATSESGTSYYNEQFF; CDR3 DNA: TGTGCCACCAGTGAATCCGGGACCAGCTATTACAATGAGCAGTTCTTC
V gene: TRBV7-2; J gene: TRBJ2-5; D gene: TRBD2; clone size: few; CDR3 protein: CASSLGFMGLAGGGETQYF; CDR3 DNA: TGTGCCAGCAGCTTAGGGTTTATGGGTCTAGCGGGAGGGGGAGAGACCCAGTACTTC
V gene: TRBV7-2; J gene: TRBJ1-5; D gene: -; clone size: many; CDR3 protein: CASSSQGSGNQPQHF; CDR3 DNA: TGTGCCAGCAGCTCACAGGGATCGGGCAATCAGCCCCAGCATTTT
V gene: TRBV20-1; J gene: TRBJ2-7; D gene: -; clone size: many; CDR3 protein: CSARGRFDEQYF; CDR3 DNA: TGCAGTGCTAGAGGGAGGTTCGACGAGCAGTACTTC
V gene: TRBV18; J gene: TRBJ1-5; D gene: -; clone size: few; CDR3 protein: CASSRGGGSDQPQHF; CDR3 DNA: TGTGCCAGCTCTCGGGGAGGAGGAAGCGATCAGCCCCAGCATTTT
V gene: TRBV20-1; J gene: TRBJ1-5; D gene: TRBD1; clone size: many; CDR3 protein: CSASRGTGVKPQHF; CDR3 DNA: TGCAGTGCTAGTAGAGGGACAGGGGTTAAGCCCCAGCATTTT
V gene: TRBV29-1; J gene: TRBJ1-4; D gene: TRBD1; clone size: -; CDR3 protein: CSVFRGTNEKLFF; CDR3 DNA: TGCAGCGTATTCAGGGGGACCAATGAAAAACTGTTTTTT
V gene: TRBV6-6; J gene: TRBJ1-1; D gene: -; clone size: many; CDR3 protein: CASSYGEAFF; CDR3 DNA: TGTGCCAGCAGTTACGGTGAAGCTTTCTTT
V gene: TRBV28; J gene: TRBJ2-7; D gene: TRBD2; clone size: many; CDR3 protein: CASRPTSAFTYEQYF; CDR3 DNA: TGTGCCAGCAGGCCTACTAGCGCGTTTACATACGAGCAGTACTTC
V gene: TRBV20-1; J gene: TRBJ2-7; D gene: TRBD2; clone size: -; CDR3 protein: CSAVGELAGDVGEQYF; CDR3 DNA: TGCAGTGCCGTAGGGGAACTAGCGGGAGATGTGGGCGAGCAGTACTTC
V gene: TRBV4-2; J gene: TRBJ1-3; D gene: -; clone size: many; CDR3 protein: CASSQDSGGNTIYF; CDR3 DNA: TGTGCCAGCAGCCAAGATAGTGGGGGAAACACCATATATTTT
V gene: TRBV12-3/TRBV12-4; J gene: TRBJ1-1; D gene: -; clone size: many; CDR3 protein: CASSLVAGKAFF; CDR3 DNA: TGTGCCAGCAGTTTAGTGGCAGGGAAAGCTTTCTTT
V gene: TRBV19; J gene: TRBJ2-3; D gene: TRBD1; clone size: many; CDR3 protein: CASSMTGVGDTQYF; CDR3 DNA: TGTGCCAGTAGTATGACAGGGGTTGGCGATACGCAGTATTTT
V gene: TRBV10-3; J gene: TRBJ2-5; D gene: TRBD2; clone size: -; CDR3 protein: CAISEPFLSGTETQYF; CDR3 DNA: TGTGCCATCAGTGAGCCGTTTCTTAGCGGGACAGAGACCCAGTACTTC
V gene: TRBV6-5; J gene: TRBJ2-7; D gene: -; clone size: few; CDR3 protein: CASSSPGHHYEQYF; CDR3 DNA: TGTGCCAGCAGTTCTCCGGGACACCACTACGAGCAGTACTTC
V gene: TRBV7-9; J gene: TRBJ1-5; D gene: TRBD1; clone size: -; CDR3 protein: CASAGGRNQPQHF; CDR3 DNA: TGTGCCAGCGCAGGGGGTCGCAATCAGCCCCAGCATTTT
V gene: TRBV27; J gene: TRBJ2-7; D gene: TRBD2; clone size: few; CDR3 protein: CASSLSTSMGLEQYF; CDR3 DNA: TGTGCCAGCAGTTTATCGACTAGCATGGGATTGGAGCAGTACTTC
V gene: TRBV10-3; J gene: TRBJ2-5; D gene: -; clone size: -; CDR3 protein: CAISDRAAETQYF; CDR3 DNA: TGTGCCATCAGTGACCGGGCCGCGGAGACCCAGTACTTC
V gene: TRBV7-2; J gene: TRBJ1-6; D gene: -; clone size: many; CDR3 protein: CASSLMGGSGSPLHF; CDR3 DNA: TGTGCCAGCAGCTTAATGGGGGGTTCTGGTTCACCCCTCCACTTT
V gene: TRBV28; J gene: TRBJ1-5; D gene: -; clone size: -; CDR3 protein: CASSLVSGYSNQPQHF; CDR3 DNA: TGTGCCAGCAGTTTAGTGTCAGGGTATAGCAATCAGCCCCAGCATTTT
V gene: TRBV5-1; J gene: TRBJ2-7; D gene: TRBD2; clone size: many; CDR3 protein: CASSTAGGGSYEQYF; CDR3 DNA: TGCGCCAGCAGCACAGCGGGAGGAGGCTCCTACGAGCAGTACTTC
V gene: TRBV7-2; J gene: TRBJ2-1; D gene: -; clone size: -; CDR3 protein: CASTLGDSSYNEQFF; CDR3 DNA: TGTGCCAGCACCTTGGGAGATAGCTCCTACAATGAGCAGTTCTTC
V gene: TRBV5-5; J gene: TRBJ1-3; D gene: -; clone size: many; CDR3 protein: CASSLQFYSGNTIYF; CDR3 DNA: TGTGCCAGCAGCTTACAATTCTACTCTGGAAACACCATATATTTT
V gene: TRBV12-3/TRBV12-4; J gene: TRBJ2-3; D gene: TRBD2; clone size: many; CDR3 protein: CASSWGGAFTDTQYF; CDR3 DNA: TGTGCCAGCAGTTGGGGAGGGGCTTTCACAGATACGCAGTATTTT
V gene: TRBV27; J gene: TRBJ2-7; D gene: -; clone size: few; CDR3 protein: CASSHHSQGGEQYF; CDR3 DNA: TGTGCCAGCAGTCACCACTCCCAGGGGGGGGAGCAGTACTTC
V gene: TRBV20-1; J gene: TRBJ2-3; D gene: -; clone size: many; CDR3 protein: CSARVLQGAGTDTQYF; CDR3 DNA: TGCAGTGCTAGAGTTCTCCAGGGTGCGGGCACAGATACGCAGTATTTT
V gene: TRBV28; J gene: TRBJ1-1; D gene: -; clone size: many; CDR3 protein: CASTMGMGNTEAFF; CDR3 DNA: TGTGCCAGCACGATGGGTATGGGGAACACTGAAGCTTTCTTT
V gene: TRBV12-3/TRBV12-4; J gene: TRBJ2-3; D gene: -; clone size: -; CDR3 protein: CASSLRFYTDTQYF; CDR3 DNA: TGTGCCAGCAGTTTAAGGTTCTACACAGATACGCAGTATTTT
V gene: TRBV28; J gene: TRBJ2-7; D gene: -; clone size: many; CDR3 protein: CASSLGQPSSYEQYF; CDR3 DNA: TGTGCCAGCAGTTTAGGGCAGCCTAGCTCCTACGAGCAGTACTTC
V gene: TRBV5-1; J gene: TRBJ2-5; D gene: -; clone size: many; CDR3 protein: CASSWTGTNQETQYF; CDR3 DNA: TGCGCCAGCAGCTGGACCGGGACCAACCAAGAGACCCAGTACTTC
V gene: TRBV7-9; J gene: TRBJ2-5; D gene: TRBD1; clone size: many; CDR3 protein: CASSSGTGQETQYF; CDR3 DNA: TGTGCCAGCAGCAGTGGGACAGGCCAAGAGACCCAGTACTTC
V gene: TRBV7-2; J gene: TRBJ2-1; D gene: TRBD2; clone size: many; CDR3 protein: CASSFSAAGAGEQFF; CDR3 DNA: TGTGCCAGCAGCTTTTCGGCGGCGGGAGCGGGTGAGCAGTTCTTC
V gene: TRBV7-9; J gene: TRBJ2-3; D gene: -; clone size: many; CDR3 protein: CASSWDTSTDTQYF; CDR3 DNA: TGTGCCAGCAGCTGGGACACAAGCACAGATACGCAGTATTTT
V gene: TRBV29-1; J gene: TRBJ2-5; D gene: -; clone size: many; CDR3 protein: CSVRGARYQETQYF; CDR3 DNA: TGCAGCGTTCGGGGGGCGCGGTACCAAGAGACCCAGTACTTC
V gene: TRBV5-1; J gene: TRBJ2-2; D gene: -; clone size: -; CDR3 protein: CASSLGTQITGELFF; CDR3 DNA: TGCGCCAGCAGCTTGGGGACTCAGATCACCGGGGAGCTGTTTTTT